The 16 T cell receptor beta chains in this list originate from one sample, sequenced in a study of shared clonotypes between healthy human individuals. Cells designated naive CD8 were CD45RO-negative and were positively selected for CCR7, with terminally differentiated effector memory CD45RA+ cells excluded. Data came from immunoSEQ multiplex PCR; TCRdb stores just in-frame clones and leaves some out. The sample carries 700,000 to 950,000 clones, 90% to 98% recorded once. Sequencing was carried out using naive CD8+ T cells sorted from blood. The source is a man in his thirties or forties in good health.

The CDR3 sequence is CASSILEARELFF. The CDR3 DNA reads TGTGCCAGTAGTATACTGGAGGCCCGGGAGCTGTTTTTT. V and J are TRBV19 and TRBJ2-2; tentative D call: TRBD2 (5 bases). The germline V gene encodes CDR1 LNHDA and CDR2 SQIVND (reference sequence). V was pared by 2 bases and J by 9 bases, with 10 bases between. This CDR3 has 13 residues.

This chain connects TRBV19 to TRBJ2-2; TRBD1 matches 7 bases. Trimming at V came to 6 bases and at J to 4 bases, leaving 5 bases not matched to a gene. CDR3 size: 14 residues. Germline V gene sequence: CDR1 LNHDA, CDR2 SQIVND (reference sequence). The CDR3 coding sequence is TGTGCCAGTAGCCGGGACAGCTTCACCGGGGAGCTGTTTTTT. Protein product: CASSRDSFTGELFF.

V gene TRBV6-6 combines with J gene TRBJ2-7; TRBD2 aligns across 9 bases. With 5 bases clipped from V and 3 bases from J, the junction kept 5 bases outside the gene matches. The CDR3 totals 14 residues. The germline CDR1 and CDR2 sequences are MNHNY and SVGAGI (reference sequence). This CDR3 is CASSLTSGIYEQYF. The CDR3 region has the DNA TGTGCCAGCAGTCTGACTAGCGGTATCTACGAGCAGTACTTC.

The chain carries TRBV7-8 and TRBJ1-5; D is perhaps TRBD1 (6 bases). Per germline, CDR1 SGHVS and CDR2 FQNEAQ. The germline V and J ends were trimmed by 5 bases and 3 bases, with 17 bases remaining between them. CDR3 length: 16 residues. DNA of the CDR3: TGTGCCAGCAGCCCCCGACAGGCTCTTAACAATCAGCCCCAGCATTTT. Protein sequence: CASSPRQALNNQPQHF.

The V gene is TRBV11-1, the J gene TRBJ2-1, with 10 bases that match TRBD2. This CDR3 is built from 14 residues. Germline CDR1 is SGHAT and CDR2 is FQDESV (reference sequence). J was trimmed by 8 bases and V by 3 bases; bases with no gene match: 4. Written as DNA, the CDR3 is TGTGCCAGCAGCTTCGCTAGCGGGAGTGATGAGCAGTTCTTC. It encodes CASSFASGSDEQFF. The full variable domain, rest sourced from reference TRBV11-1 and TRBJ2-1, is EAEVAQSPRYKITEKSQAVAFWCDPISGHATLYWYRQILGQGPELLVQFQDESVVDDSQLPKDRFSAERLKGVDSTLKIQPAELGDSAMYLCASSFASGSDEQFFGPGTRLTVL.

V usage is TRBV9 and J usage is TRBJ2-1; 8 nucleotides align to TRBD2. CDR3 length: 15 residues. Germline CDR1 SGDLS, CDR2 YYNGEE. With 7 bases clipped from V and 8 bases from J, the junction kept 14 bases outside the gene matches. CDR3 in DNA: TGTGCCAGCCGCTCGGGAGCGGGAGAAATGGATGAGCAGTTCTTC. Translating it yields CASRSGAGEMDEQFF.

Remarks on this clone: This sample also contains other DNA sequences that code for the same CDR3. The rearrangement joins TRBV27 to TRBJ2-6; the D is unclear. Germline V gene data show CDR1 as MNHEY and CDR2 as SMNVEV (reference sequence). V was pared by 3 bases and J by 4 bases, with 4 bases between. The CDR3 covers 13 residues. DNA for the CDR3: TGTGCCAGCAGTTTGCTAGGGGCCAACGTCCTGACTTTC. Translating gives CASSLLGANVLTF.

CDR3 DNA sequence: TGTGCCAGCAGCCCCTCAAGGACTAGCGGGATGAACGAGCAGTACTTC. It specifies CASSPSRTSGMNEQYF. The V call is TRBV7-9, the J call TRBJ2-7, with TRBD2 identical over 12 bases. The V gene end was trimmed by 5 bases and the J gene end by 5 bases; junction bases not matched to a gene: 10. This CDR3 spans 16 amino acids. Germline V CDR1 and CDR2: SEHNR, FQNEAQ (reference sequence).

V is TRBV13 and J is TRBJ1-1, with D maybe TRBD1 (5 bases). Between the trimmed V and J ends, which lost 3 bases and 6 bases, there was a span of 14 bases. The CDR3 loop spans 14 amino acids. The germline CDR1 and CDR2 sequences are PRHDT and FYEKMQ (reference sequence). The CDR3: CASSFPGRQAEAFF. The CDR3 DNA reads as TGTGCCAGCAGCTTCCCGGGGCGTCAGGCTGAAGCTTTCTTT.

The gene calls are TRBV29-1 and TRBJ1-5; TRBD1 aligns across 7 bases. V was clipped by 6 bases and J by 11 bases; unmatched bases: 7. Germline CDR1 SQVTM, CDR2 ANQGSEA. This CDR3 spans 11 amino acids. CDR3 residues: CSVVDRVAQHF. The DNA for the CDR3 is TGCAGCGTCGTAGACAGGGTCGCCCAGCATTTT.

This chain connects TRBV7-9 to TRBJ2-7; D call uncertain. This CDR3 is built from 13 residues. The germline V and J ends were trimmed by 2 bases and 5 bases, with 10 bases remaining between them. From germline, CDR1 is SEHNR and CDR2 FQNEAQ (reference sequence). The CDR3 nucleotides read TGTGCCAGCAGCTTAACCACACGGAACGAGCAGTACTTC. It specifies CASSLTTRNEQYF. Variable domain in full (rest from reference TRBV7-9 and TRBJ2-7): DTGVSQNPRHKITKRGQNVTFRCDPISEHNRLYWYRQTLGQGPEFLTYFQNEAQLEKSRLLSDRFSAERPKGSFSTLEIQRTEQGDSAMYLCASSLTTRNEQYFGPGTRLTVT.

This chain uses TRBV6-5 with TRBJ1-2; the D is unclear. The CDR3 consists of 12 residues. Germline CDR1 is MNHEY and CDR2 is SVGAGI. Between the trimmed V and J ends, which lost 2 bases and 2 bases, there was a span of 3 bases. CDR3 sequence (DNA): TGTGCCAGCAGTTACCAGAACTATGGCTACACCTTC. Protein sequence: CASSYQNYGYTF.

CDR3 nucleotide sequence: TGCGCCAGCAGCCCAGGGACAGGCGACTATGGCTACACCTTC. Translated, it gives CASSPGTGDYGYTF. This chain connects TRBV4-3 to TRBJ1-2; 8 bases are a match to TRBD1. This CDR3 has 14 residues. The V gene's germline CDR1 is LGHNA and CDR2 YSLEER. The ends lost 4 bases at V and 3 bases at J; junction bases unmatched: 4.

This chain uses TRBV15 with TRBJ2-2, with D perhaps TRBD2 (7 bases). Germline assignment: CDR1 LNHNV and CDR2 YYDKDF (reference sequence). The CDR3 contains 15 residues. Trimming removed 8 bases from V and 5 bases from J, with 18 bases in between. This CDR3 reads CATEGGRGGTGELFF. CDR3 DNA sequence: TGTGCCACCGAGGGCGGGAGAGGGGGAACCGGGGAGCTGTTTTTT.

This clone has only one observation. The V and J genes are TRBV4-1 and TRBJ2-7, with 9 nucleotides matching TRBD2. This CDR3 is built from 16 residues. Per germline, CDR1 MGHRA and CDR2 YSYEKL. V was pared by 3 bases and J by 1 base, with 7 bases of the junction left unmatched. The CDR3 bases are TGCGCCAGCAGCCACTTAGCGGGAGTCGGGTCCTACGAGCAGTACTTC. Translated: CASSHLAGVGSYEQYF.

The chain recombines TRBV27 with TRBJ2-7; D possibly matches TRBD1 or TRBD2 (5 bases each). Germline V CDR1 and CDR2: MNHEY, SMNVEV (reference sequence). V lost 5 bases and J 0 bases, leaving 20 bases between the germline ends. The CDR3 is 17 residues long. CDR3 DNA sequence: TGTGCCAGCAGTCTAAGGGGTGGCGGGCGGACCTCCTACGAGCAGTACTTC. It is translated as CASSLRGGGRTSYEQYF.